This is a list of T cell receptor beta chains from one sample in a study of blood T cells in healthy people across ages. MiXCR, run by TCRdb on the 5' RACE reads, gives a single entry per CDR3 protein. The data show 1.4 million or so distinct CDR3 sequences, with approximately 43% seen just once and about 4.1% held by the top ten. The source material was blood. The source of these receptors is a woman between 18 and 29 years old in good health. Each CDR3 is given with its conserved first and last residue. The D gene is left open where the match is weak. The size of a clone is reported for some rows only, either as once, few or many, or as a class for expanded clones.

v_gene	j_gene	abundance	d_gene	CDR3nt	CDR3aa
TRBV29-1	TRBJ2-7	few	-	TGCAGCGGCCTAGCGATAACCTACAATGAGCAGTACTTC	CSGLAITYNEQYF
TRBV4-1	TRBJ1-5	-	-	TGCGCCAGCAGCCAAGTAGAGGGTCAGCTCCAGCATTTT	CASSQVEGQLQHF
TRBV27	TRBJ1-2	-	-	TGTACCAGCAGTCTCACGACAGGTAGCTTGCATGGCTACACCTTC	CTSSLTTGSLHGYTF
TRBV2	TRBJ1-2	-	TRBD1	TGTGCCAGCAGGTTGACAGGGACACTTAACTATGGCTACACCTTC	CASRLTGTLNYGYTF
TRBV29-1	TRBJ2-7	few	-	TGCAGCGCCGGAAGCAACGAGCAGTACTTC	CSAGSNEQYF
TRBV20-1	TRBJ2-1	-	-	TGCAGTGCTAACAGGGCCCCGACCAATGAGCAGTTCTTC	CSANRAPTNEQFF
TRBV19	TRBJ2-1	-	-	TGTGCCAGTAGTCGGGGACCCATTAATGAGCAGTTCTTC	CASSRGPINEQFF
TRBV21-1	TRBJ2-5	few	-	TGTGCCAGCAGAGCGATCGGGAAGGAGACCCAGTACTTC	CASRAIGKETQYF
TRBV4-3	TRBJ2-7	few	-	TGCGCCAGCAGCCAAGATGAGGTCAGTTTGACCTACAATGAGCAGTACTTC	CASSQDEVSLTYNEQYF
TRBV6-5	TRBJ2-5	-	-	TGTGCCAGCAGTTACCAGGGACTGGGTCAAGAGACCCAGTACTTC	CASSYQGLGQETQYF
TRBV5-1	TRBJ2-7	few	TRBD1	TGCGCCAGCAGCCACCCTACAGGGGGCACCTACGAGCAGTACTTC	CASSHPTGGTYEQYF
TRBV2	TRBJ2-1	few	TRBD1	TGTGCCAGCAGTGAAGTTACAGGGGATGAGCAGTTCTTC	CASSEVTGDEQFF
TRBV10-3	TRBJ2-1	many	-	TGTGCCGTCTCGACGGGAAACAATGAGCAGTTCTTC	CAVSTGNNEQFF
TRBV5-1	TRBJ2-7	-	-	TGCGCCAGCAGCTTCGAGGACTACTTCTACGAGCAGTACTTC	CASSFEDYFYEQYF
TRBV20-1	TRBJ2-5	-	TRBD2	TGCAGTGCTAGAGATCTAGCGGGGGGGTCTAACAATGAGCAGTACTTC	CSARDLAGGSNNEQYF
TRBV4-1	TRBJ1-1	few	-	TGCGCCAGCAGCCAATCAACCATGAACACTGAAGCTTTCTTT	CASSQSTMNTEAFF
TRBV3-1	TRBJ1-5	-	-	TGTGCCAGCAGCCAAGATTTTGTACCTAGCAATCAGCCCCAGCATTTT	CASSQDFVPSNQPQHF
TRBV7-9	TRBJ2-1	few	-	TGTGCCAGCAGCTTAAACCGCCTTCTTGAGCAGTTCTTC	CASSLNRLLEQFF
TRBV14	TRBJ2-5	-	TRBD1	TGTGCCAGCAGCAAAATCAGGGGGATGGCTAAGTACTTC	CASSKIRGMAKYF
TRBV6-6	TRBJ1-6	-	TRBD1	TGTACCAGCAGTTACTCGGGGGCAGGGGGAATTTCACCCCTCCACTTT	CTSSYSGAGGISPLHF
TRBV9	TRBJ2-1	-	-	TGTGCCAGCAGCGTAGTAGGGACGGCATACGAGCAGTTCTTC	CASSVVGTAYEQFF
TRBV25-1	TRBJ2-7	once	TRBD2	TGTGCCAGCAGTGATGCGGGGGGGCACAATGAGCAGTACTTC	CASSDAGGHNEQYF
TRBV4-2	TRBJ1-1	once	-	TGTGCCAGCCGGGACGCTGGCGGGAACACTGAAGCTTTCTTT	CASRDAGGNTEAFF
TRBV5-1	TRBJ1-2	few	-	TGCGCCAGCAGCGTTAGAGACAGCACCTATGGCTACACCTTC	CASSVRDSTYGYTF
TRBV7-9	TRBJ1-2	-	-	TGTGCCAGCAGTGTGACAGGCGGGGGACTCTACACCTTC	CASSVTGGGLYTF
TRBV29-1	TRBJ2-7	-	-	TGCAGCGTTGGTCGGAATTCCCACGAGCAGTACTTC	CSVGRNSHEQYF
TRBV29-1	TRBJ2-7	-	-	TGCAGCGTCCGAGGGCGGTATGTTGACAGCGCCTACGAGCAGTACTTC	CSVRGRYVDSAYEQYF
TRBV3-1	TRBJ1-2	few	-	TGTGCCAGCAGCCAAGCTCCGGGGGGCAGCGGCGGCTACACCTTC	CASSQAPGGSGGYTF
TRBV29-1	TRBJ1-1	few	-	TGCAGCGTTGAAGGCAGACAGGCCACTGAAGCTTTCTTT	CSVEGRQATEAFF
TRBV12-3/TRBV12-4	TRBJ1-1	-	-	TGTGCCAGCAGCGGGCGGGCTGAAGCTTTCTTT	CASSGRAEAFF
TRBV11-2	TRBJ2-7	few	-	TGTGCCAGCAGCTCCCGGACCTTAGGTTCCTACGAGCAGTACTTC	CASSSRTLGSYEQYF
TRBV3-1	TRBJ1-6	-	-	TGTGCCAGCAGCCCGAGTGAGGGCTCACCCCTCCACTTT	CASSPSEGSPLHF
TRBV9	TRBJ1-1	-	-	TGTGCCAGCGGTCCCCGGGAGTTTAACACTGAAGCTTTCTTT	CASGPREFNTEAFF
TRBV12-3/TRBV12-4	TRBJ2-7	-	TRBD2	TGTGCCAGCAGTTTTCGCGGGGGGCGTTCTGGCGAGCAGTACTTC	CASSFRGGRSGEQYF
TRBV12-3/TRBV12-4	TRBJ2-3	-	TRBD2	TGTGCCAGCAGTTTTTGGGGGGGAGGTGCACGCACAGATACGCAGTATTTT	CASSFWGGGARTDTQYF
TRBV10-3	TRBJ2-1	few	TRBD1	TGTGCCAGTCATCACAGGGGGAGCTCCTACAATGAGCAGTTCTTC	CASHHRGSSYNEQFF
TRBV4-3	TRBJ2-7	few	-	TGCGCCAGCAGCCAAAGCACAGGGTCCTACAATGAGCAGTACTTC	CASSQSTGSYNEQYF
TRBV20-1	TRBJ2-5	few	-	TGCAGTGCTGGATTAGACGGATTACTCCAAGAGACCCAGTACTTC	CSAGLDGLLQETQYF
TRBV20-1	TRBJ1-6	-	-	TGCAGTGCTAGAGCGACAGAGAGCAATTCACCCCTCCACTTT	CSARATESNSPLHF
TRBV6-2/TRBV6-3	TRBJ1-2	-	TRBD1	TGTGCCAGCAGTTACGGGACAGCGGTAATTCCCTATGGCTACACCTTC	CASSYGTAVIPYGYTF